Below, 6 T cell receptor beta chains from the same sample are listed, as sequenced in a study of post-analysis software for immune sequencing data. Study conclusions and caveats: Higher frequency in patients than in controls was seen for roughly five TRBV segments, with TRBV5-6, TRBV5-1 and TRBV20-1 among them.

TCR beta cDNA libraries included unique molecular identifiers. Using its own MiXCR run on the PCR reads, TCRdb lists one record per CDR3 protein. The sample includes fewer than 850,000 distinct CDR3 sequences, about 32% seen only once; the top ten take more than 0.45%. These receptors lack a known antigen. The sample consisted of blood. Receptor source: a girl between 10 and 17 years old with multiple sclerosis.

The genes are TRBV24-1 and TRBJ2-7; a weak D match, TRBD2 (7 bases). CDR3 length equals 15 residues. Deletions cut 3 bases from V and 4 bases from J, with 15 bases between. Germline CDR1 and CDR2: KGHDR and SFDVKD. The chain's CDR3 is CATSDTGTGGYEQYF. The CDR3 DNA reads TGTGCCACCAGTGATACAGGGACCGGGGGGTACGAGCAGTACTTC.

V usage is TRBV7-2 and J usage is TRBJ1-5; TRBD1 is a possible D gene (5 bases). The CDR3 totals 15 residues. V lost 2 bases to trimming and J lost 4 bases, with 12 bases between them. CDR1 and CDR2 (germline): SGHTA, FQGNSA. The CDR3 is CASSLQGTTNQPQHF. For the CDR3, the DNA is TGTGCCAGCAGCTTACAGGGAACGACGAATCAGCCCCAGCATTTT. Full variable domain (outside the CDR3, taken from reference TRBV7-2 and TRBJ1-5): GAGVSQSPSNKVTEKGKDVELRCDPISGHTALYWYRQSLGQGLEFLIYFQGNSAPDKSGLPSDRFSAERTGGSVSTLTIQRTQQEDSAVYLCASSLQGTTNQPQHFGDGTRLSIL.

The chain links TRBV27 to TRBJ2-4; weak D call: TRBD2 (6 bases). The CDR3 totals 16 residues. Germline-derived CDR1 and CDR2 are MNHEY and SMNVEV (reference sequence). Trimming removed 7 bases from V and 5 bases from J, with 21 bases in between. The chain's CDR3 is CASTRDREDRENIQYF. DNA of the CDR3: TGTGCCAGCACCCGGGATAGGGAGGATAGAGAAAACATTCAGTACTTC.

This clonotype was counted between two and nine times. This rearrangement joins TRBV29-1 to TRBJ2-4; D is possibly TRBD1 (5 bases). Germline CDR1 is SQVTM and CDR2 is ANQGSEA. V shed 4 bases and J shed 0 bases, with 10 bases lying between them. The CDR3 covers 14 residues. CDR3 nucleotide sequence: TGCAGCGTTGTGGACACGCTAGCCAAAAACATTCAGTACTTC. Its translation is CSVVDTLAKNIQYF. Supplemented by reference TRBV29-1 and TRBJ2-4, the full variable domain reads SAVISQKPSRDICQRGTSLTIQCQVDSQVTMMFWYRQQPGQSLTLIATANQGSEATYESGFVIDKFPISRPNLTFSTLTVSNMSPEDSSIYLCSVVDTLAKNIQYFGAGTRLSVL.

The V and J genes are TRBV20-1 and TRBJ2-4; tentatively, D is TRBD1 (6 bases). V was cut by 2 bases and J by 0 bases, with 11 bases left in between. Germline loops: CDR1 DFQATT, CDR2 SNEGSKA (reference sequence). The CDR3 is 15 amino acids. The CDR3 loop is CSARRQALAKNIQYF. The CDR3 nucleotides read TGCAGTGCTAGACGACAGGCCCTAGCCAAAAACATTCAGTACTTC.

The gene calls are TRBV6-5 and TRBJ1-2; unclear D gene. With 0 bases removed from V and 5 bases from J, the gap between germline ends came to 7 bases. The germline V gene encodes CDR1 MNHEY and CDR2 SVGAGI. This CDR3 region has 13 residues. The CDR3 DNA follows: TGTGCCAGCAGTTACTCCCGGGTTTATGGCTACACCTTC. This codes for CASSYSRVYGYTF.